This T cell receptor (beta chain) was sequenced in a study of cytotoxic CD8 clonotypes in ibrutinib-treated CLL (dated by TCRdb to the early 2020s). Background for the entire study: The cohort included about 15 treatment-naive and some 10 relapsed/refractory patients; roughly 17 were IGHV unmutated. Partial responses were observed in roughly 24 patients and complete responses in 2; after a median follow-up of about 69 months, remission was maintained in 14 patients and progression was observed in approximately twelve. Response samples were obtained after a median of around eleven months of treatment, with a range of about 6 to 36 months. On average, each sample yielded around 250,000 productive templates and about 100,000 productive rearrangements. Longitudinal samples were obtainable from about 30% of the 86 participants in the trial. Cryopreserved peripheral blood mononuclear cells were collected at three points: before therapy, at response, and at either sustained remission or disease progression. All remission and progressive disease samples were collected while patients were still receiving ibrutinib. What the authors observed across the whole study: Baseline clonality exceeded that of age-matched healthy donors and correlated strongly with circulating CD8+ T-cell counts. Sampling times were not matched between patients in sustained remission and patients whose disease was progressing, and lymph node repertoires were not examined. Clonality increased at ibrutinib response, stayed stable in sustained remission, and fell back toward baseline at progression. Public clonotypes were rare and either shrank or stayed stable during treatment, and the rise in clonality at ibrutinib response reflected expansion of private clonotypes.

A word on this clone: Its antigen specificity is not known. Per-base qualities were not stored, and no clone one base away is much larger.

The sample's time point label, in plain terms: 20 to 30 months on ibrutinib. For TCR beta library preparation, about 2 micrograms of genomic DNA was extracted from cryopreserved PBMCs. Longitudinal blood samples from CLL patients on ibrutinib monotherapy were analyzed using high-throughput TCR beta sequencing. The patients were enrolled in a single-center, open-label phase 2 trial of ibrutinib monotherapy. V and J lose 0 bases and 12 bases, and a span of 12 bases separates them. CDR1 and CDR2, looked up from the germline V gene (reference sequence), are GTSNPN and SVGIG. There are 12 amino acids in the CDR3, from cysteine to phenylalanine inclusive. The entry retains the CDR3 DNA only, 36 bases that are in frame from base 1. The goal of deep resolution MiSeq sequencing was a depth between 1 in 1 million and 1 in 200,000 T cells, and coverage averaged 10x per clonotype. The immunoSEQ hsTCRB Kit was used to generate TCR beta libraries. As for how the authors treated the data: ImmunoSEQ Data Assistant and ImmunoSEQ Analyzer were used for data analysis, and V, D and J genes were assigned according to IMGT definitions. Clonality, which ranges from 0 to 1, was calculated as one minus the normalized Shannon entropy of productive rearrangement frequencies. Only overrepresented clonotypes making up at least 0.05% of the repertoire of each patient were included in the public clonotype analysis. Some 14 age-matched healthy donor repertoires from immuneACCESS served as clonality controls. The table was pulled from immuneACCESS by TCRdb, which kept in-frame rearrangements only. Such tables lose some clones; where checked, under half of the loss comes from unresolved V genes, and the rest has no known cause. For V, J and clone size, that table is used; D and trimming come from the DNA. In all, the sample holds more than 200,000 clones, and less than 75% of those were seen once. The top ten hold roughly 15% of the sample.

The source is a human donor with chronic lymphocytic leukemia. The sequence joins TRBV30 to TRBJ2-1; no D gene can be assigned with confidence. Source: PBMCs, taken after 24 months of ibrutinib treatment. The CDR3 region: CAWSVHEVAQFF. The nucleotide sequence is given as TGTGCCTGGAGTGTACACGAGGTGGCGCAGTTCTTC.